This T cell receptor (beta chain) is from a study of cytomegalovirus exposure and HLA in healthy donors. Study context: Unique TCRs from HLA-typed donors, roughly 89 million of them, were held in an early data release. The study's findings and limits: As a later analysis revealed, most CMV-associated TCR beta chains appeared HLA-restricted. Later on, a genetic analysis was performed. It linked a missense variant in DCLRE1C with V- and J-gene trimming of TCR beta.

CDR1 and CDR2 from the germline V gene are SEHNR and FQNEAQ (reference sequence). Unmatched junction bases numbered 7, after V lost 1 base and J lost 6 bases. The CDR3 is made up of 16 amino acids. Primers for the PCR totalled 60 Vbeta and 13 Jbeta. The table came from immunoSEQ multiplex PCR; TCRdb's copy has only in-frame clones and leaves some out. In the table there are 75,000 to 90,000 clones, about a tenth of which are singletons. Participants comprised healthy donors of bone marrow. This clone was observed a handful of times. The target antigen is unknown. Material: PBMCs. This receptor was taken from a man in his 60s in good health and CMV-seropositive. V is TRBV7-9 and J is TRBJ2-3, with 10 positions matching TRBD2. The CDR3 loop is CASSLVLAGSSDTQYF. The CDR3 nucleotides are TGTGCCAGCAGCTTAGTACTAGCGGGATCCTCGGATACGCAGTATTTT.